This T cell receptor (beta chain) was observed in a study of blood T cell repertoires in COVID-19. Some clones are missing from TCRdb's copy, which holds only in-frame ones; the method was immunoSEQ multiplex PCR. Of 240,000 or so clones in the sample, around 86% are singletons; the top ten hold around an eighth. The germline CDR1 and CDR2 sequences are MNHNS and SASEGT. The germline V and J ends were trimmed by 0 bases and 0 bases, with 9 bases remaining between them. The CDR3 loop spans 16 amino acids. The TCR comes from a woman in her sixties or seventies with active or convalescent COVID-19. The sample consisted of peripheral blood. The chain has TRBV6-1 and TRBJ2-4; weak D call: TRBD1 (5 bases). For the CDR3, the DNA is TGTGCCAGCAGTGAAGCCCAGGGCCTAGCCAAAAACATTCAGTACTTC. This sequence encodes CASSEAQGLAKNIQYF.